This TCR beta chain emerged from a study of blood T cell repertoires in COVID-19. Study-level background: PBMCs, B-cell-depleted T cells, or T cells were the source of the cDNA or gDNA that made up the material.

The CDR3 has 13 residues. With 7 bases removed from V and 4 bases from J, the gap between germline ends came to 13 bases. Germline V gene lookup returns CDR1 SEHNR and CDR2 FQNEAQ (reference sequence). Per the original data handling: How many nucleated cells were present was estimated from reference gene primer amplification. Generated by immunoSEQ multiplex PCR, the TCRdb table keeps only in-frame clones and is missing some. That table furnishes V, J and clone size, whereas the DNA furnished D and trimming. In the table there are about 210,000 clones, about 88% of which are singletons. The sequence came from a woman aged 40-49 years in a cohort exposed to, infected with or recovered from COVID-19 (not recorded which). Sequenced: PBMCs or T cells enriched from blood (not recorded which). V is TRBV7-9 and J is TRBJ1-2, with D perhaps TRBD1 (5 bases). The CDR3 reads CASTIDSLYGYTF. CDR3 coding DNA: TGTGCCAGCACTATAGACAGCCTCTATGGCTACACCTTC. The entire variable domain, with the rest obtained from reference TRBV7-9 and TRBJ1-2, is as follows: DTGVSQNPRHKITKRGQNVTFRCDPISEHNRLYWYRQTLGQGPEFLTYFQNEAQLEKSRLLSDRFSAERPKGSFSTLEIQRTEQGDSAMYLCASTIDSLYGYTFGSGTRLTVV.